These 10 T cell receptor beta chains were sequenced from one sample in a study of patients and donors after allogeneic stem cell transplantation. MiXCR, applied by TCRdb to the RT-PCR reads, yields one record per CDR3 protein. This table holds hundreds of thousands of distinct CDR3 sequences, around 15% found once. Sequenced: blood, either unsorted or a sorted T cell fraction (not recorded which). These receptor sequences come from a human donor who was either an allogeneic HSCT recipient or a stem cell or donor lymphocyte infusion donor (not recorded which). It is not recorded whose cells these are; they may come from a transplant donor.

Only a few counts were recorded for this clonotype. The chain carries TRBV10-3 and TRBJ1-5; 7 bases match TRBD1. V shed 6 bases and J 6 bases; nucleotides not matched to a gene: 8. The germline gives CDR1 ENHRY, CDR2 SYGVKD. The CDR3 runs 14 residues. The CDR3 region has the DNA TGTGCCATCAGACAGGGGTTAGGGAGTCAGCCCCAGCATTTT. Amino acids: CAIRQGLGSQPQHF.

This clonotype was counted ten times or more. The chain employs TRBV2 and TRBJ2-7; tentatively, D is TRBD1 (5 bases). V shed 6 bases and J shed 1 base, with 16 bases lying between them. This CDR3 region has 15 residues. Germline CDR1 SNHLY, CDR2 FYNNEI. CDR3 in amino acids: CASRRTIPPSYEQYF. As DNA, the CDR3 is TGTGCCAGCAGAAGGACAATACCACCTTCCTACGAGCAGTACTTC.

In its sample, this clonotype was seen once. The chain uses TRBV5-1 and TRBJ1-6, with 7 bases aligning to TRBD1. Trimming took 0 bases from V and 8 from J; bases not matched to a gene: 8. Per the germline V gene, CDR1 is SGHRS and CDR2 is YFSETQ. The CDR3 extends over 16 amino acids. The CDR3 sequence: CASSLVGQGEDSPLHF. DNA for the CDR3: TGCGCCAGCAGCTTGGTTGGGCAGGGGGAGGATTCACCCCTCCACTTT.

This clonotype has more than one count but fewer than ten. The genes are TRBV5-5 and TRBJ1-2; 11 bases align to TRBD1. Per the germline V gene, CDR1 is SGHKS and CDR2 is YYEKEE (reference sequence). CDR3 length: 15 residues. The ends lost 2 bases at V and 6 bases at J; junction bases unmatched: 6. DNA for the CDR3: TGTGCCAGCAGCTTTCATCCGGGACAGGGGGATGGCTACACCTTC. It is translated as CASSFHPGQGDGYTF.

CDR3 sequence: CASAQGRTGSINEQFF. CDR3 nucleotide sequence: TGCGCCAGCGCCCAAGGAAGGACAGGGAGTATCAATGAGCAGTTCTTC. The J gene is TRBJ2-1, the V gene TRBV5-1; 8 bases line up with TRBD1. CDR3 length: 16 amino acids. Per germline, CDR1 SGHRS and CDR2 YFSETQ. Losses at the gene ends were 7 bases for V and 6 bases for J; bases not matched to a gene: 15. Looking up the rest from reference TRBV5-1 and TRBJ2-1 gives the full variable domain: KAGVTQTPRYLIKTRGQQVTLSCSPISGHRSVSWYQQTPGQGLQFLFEYFSETQRNKGNFPGRFSGRQFSNSRSEMNVSTLELGDSALYLCASAQGRTGSINEQFFGPGTRLTVL.

This clonotype was seen more than once but under ten times. This chain joins TRBV18 and TRBJ2-7; unclear D gene. The V end lost 2 bases, the J end lost 2 bases, and 7 bases lay between the germline ends. Germline V gene sequence: CDR1 KGHSH, CDR2 LQKENI. CDR3 size: 13 residues. CDR3 region: CASSPSGAYEQYF. DNA of the CDR3: TGTGCCAGCTCACCATCTGGGGCCTACGAGCAGTACTTC.

This clonotype was found a few times. The rearrangement joins TRBV6-1 to TRBJ2-7; D remains unclear. Germline V gene data show CDR1 as MNHNS and CDR2 as SASEGT. The CDR3 has 15 amino acids. V was pared by 6 bases and J by 0 bases, with 15 bases between. CDR3 region: CASRSMVGYSYEQYF. The CDR3 nucleotides are TGTGCCAGCAGGAGCATGGTGGGATACTCCTACGAGCAGTACTTC.

The rearrangement links TRBV19 to TRBJ2-5, with a possible D match to TRBD2 (6 bases). The V and J ends lost 9 bases and 5 bases respectively, with 16 bases between them. The CDR3 is made up of 13 amino acids. CDR1 is LNHDA, CDR2 SQIVND, per germline (reference sequence). CDR3 loop: CASTGWDLETQYF. The CDR3 DNA reads TGTGCCAGCACCGGTTGGGACTTGGAGACCCAGTACTTC.

This chain joins TRBV9 and TRBJ2-1; the match to TRBD1 covers 9 bases. Germline V lookup: CDR1 SGDLS, CDR2 YYNGEE. Trimming took 4 bases from V and 4 from J; bases not matched to a gene: 6. CDR3 size: 15 residues. CDR3 sequence reads: CASSLGTGRYNEQFF. CDR3 coding DNA: TGTGCCAGCAGCCTTGGGACAGGGCGGTACAATGAGCAGTTCTTC.

This chain uses TRBV20-1 with TRBJ1-3; D is unclear. The CDR3 is 13 residues long. Germline V gene lookup returns CDR1 DFQATT and CDR2 SNEGSKA (reference sequence). The germline V and J ends were trimmed by 5 bases and 0 bases, with 8 bases remaining between them. CDR3 sequence reads: CSAPTVSGNTIYF. CDR3 nucleotides: TGCAGTGCTCCGACGGTCTCTGGAAACACCATATATTTT.